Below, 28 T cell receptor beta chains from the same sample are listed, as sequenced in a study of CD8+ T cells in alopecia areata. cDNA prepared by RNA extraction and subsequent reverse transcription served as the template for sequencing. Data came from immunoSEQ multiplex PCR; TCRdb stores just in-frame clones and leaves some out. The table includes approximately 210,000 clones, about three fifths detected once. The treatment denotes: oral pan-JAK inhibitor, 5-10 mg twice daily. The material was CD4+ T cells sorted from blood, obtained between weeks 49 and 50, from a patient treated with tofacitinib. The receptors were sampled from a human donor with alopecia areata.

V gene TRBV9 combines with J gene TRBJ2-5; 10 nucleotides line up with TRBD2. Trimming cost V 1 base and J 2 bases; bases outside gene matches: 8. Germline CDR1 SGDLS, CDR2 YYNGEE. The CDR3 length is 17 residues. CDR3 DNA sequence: TGTGCCAGCAGCGTAACCCCCCATAGCGGGGGGCAAGAGACCCAGTACTTC. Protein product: CASSVTPHSGGQETQYF.

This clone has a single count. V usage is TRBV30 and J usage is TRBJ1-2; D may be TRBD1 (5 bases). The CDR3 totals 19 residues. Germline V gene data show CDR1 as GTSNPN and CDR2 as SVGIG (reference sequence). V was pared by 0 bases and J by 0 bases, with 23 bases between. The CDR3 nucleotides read TGTGCCTGGAGTGTACCAGGGAGAGGACAAAGGTCTACTAACTATGGCTACACCTTC. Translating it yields CAWSVPGRGQRSTNYGYTF.

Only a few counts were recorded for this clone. The CDR3 reads CSASPPNEQFF. The CDR3 bases are TGCAGTGCTAGCCCCCCCAATGAGCAGTTCTTC. The chain has TRBV20-1 and TRBJ2-1; no clear D. With 3 bases removed from V and 6 bases from J, the gap between germline ends came to 6 bases. This CDR3 comprises 11 residues. Looked up from germline, CDR1 is DFQATT and CDR2 is SNEGSKA (reference sequence).

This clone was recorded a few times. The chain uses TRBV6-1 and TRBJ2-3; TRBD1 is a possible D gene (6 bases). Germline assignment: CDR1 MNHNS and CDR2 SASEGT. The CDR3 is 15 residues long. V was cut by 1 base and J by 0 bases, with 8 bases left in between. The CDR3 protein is CASSEVGASTDTQYF. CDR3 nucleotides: TGTGCCAGCAGTGAAGTGGGGGCAAGCACAGATACGCAGTATTTT.

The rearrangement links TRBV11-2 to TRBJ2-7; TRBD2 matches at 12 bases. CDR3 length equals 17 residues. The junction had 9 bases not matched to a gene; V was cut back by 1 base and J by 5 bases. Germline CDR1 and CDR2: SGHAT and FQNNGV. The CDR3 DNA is TGTGCCAGCAGCTTAGGGTCACTAGCGGGGGGATTCGACGAGCAGTACTTC. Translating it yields CASSLGSLAGGFDEQYF.

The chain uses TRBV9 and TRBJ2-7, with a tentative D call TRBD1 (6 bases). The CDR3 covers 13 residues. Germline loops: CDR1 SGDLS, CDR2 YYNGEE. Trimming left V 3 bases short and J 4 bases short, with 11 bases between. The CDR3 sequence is CASSATQGYEQYF. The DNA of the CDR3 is TGTGCCAGCAGCGCGACACAGGGATACGAGCAGTACTTC.

CDR3 residues: CASSGLQVNTEAFF. CDR3 nucleotides: TGTGCCAGCAGCGGCCTGCAAGTGAACACTGAAGCTTTCTTT. The chain uses TRBV7-2 and TRBJ1-1; D is ambiguous. This CDR3 has 14 amino acids. V dropped 5 bases and J dropped 0 bases, with 10 bases sitting between them. In germline, CDR1 is SGHTA, CDR2 FQGNSA.

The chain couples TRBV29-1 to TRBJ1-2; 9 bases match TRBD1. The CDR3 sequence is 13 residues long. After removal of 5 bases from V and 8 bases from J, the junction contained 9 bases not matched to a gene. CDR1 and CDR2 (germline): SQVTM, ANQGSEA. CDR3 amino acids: CSVHRGLVEGYTF. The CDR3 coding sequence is TGCAGCGTTCACAGGGGGCTTGTCGAAGGCTACACCTTC.

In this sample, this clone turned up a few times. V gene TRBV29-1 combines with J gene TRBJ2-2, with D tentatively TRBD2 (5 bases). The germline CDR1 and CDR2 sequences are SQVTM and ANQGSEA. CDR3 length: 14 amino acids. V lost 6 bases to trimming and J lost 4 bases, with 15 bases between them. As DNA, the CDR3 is TGCAGCGTAACCGGACTGTATCCCACCGGGGAGCTGTTTTTT. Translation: CSVTGLYPTGELFF.

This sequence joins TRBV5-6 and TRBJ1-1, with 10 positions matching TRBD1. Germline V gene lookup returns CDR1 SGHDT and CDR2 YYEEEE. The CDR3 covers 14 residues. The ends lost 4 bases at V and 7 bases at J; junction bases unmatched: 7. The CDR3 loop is CASSPGQGRGEAFF. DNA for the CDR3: TGTGCCAGCAGCCCGGGACAGGGGCGGGGTGAAGCTTTCTTT.

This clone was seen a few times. The CDR3 sequence: CASSQTRPTDTQYF. The CDR3 DNA follows: TGTGCCAGCAGTCAAACTAGACCTACAGATACGCAGTATTTT. The rearrangement links TRBV7-2 to TRBJ2-3, with D possibly matching TRBD2 (5 bases). Germline V gives CDR1 SGHTA, CDR2 FQGNSA. The V gene lost 6 bases and the J gene lost 3 bases, with 13 bases spanning the gap. CDR3 size: 14 residues.

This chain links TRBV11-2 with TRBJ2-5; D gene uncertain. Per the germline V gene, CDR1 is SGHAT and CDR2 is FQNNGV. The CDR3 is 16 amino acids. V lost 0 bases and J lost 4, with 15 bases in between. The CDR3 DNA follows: TGTGCCAGCAGCTTAGATCGAAGAGGCCCTGGAGAGACCCAGTACTTC. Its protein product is CASSLDRRGPGETQYF.

CDR3 amino acids: CSVNRDPTDTQYF. In nucleotides, the CDR3 is TGCAGCGTGAACCGGGACCCCACAGATACGCAGTATTTT. This rearrangement joins TRBV29-1 to TRBJ2-3; the D gene could be TRBD1 or TRBD2 (5 bases each). CDR1 and CDR2 from the germline V gene are SQVTM and ANQGSEA. This CDR3 has 13 residues. V lost 6 bases to trimming and J lost 2 bases, with 12 bases between them.

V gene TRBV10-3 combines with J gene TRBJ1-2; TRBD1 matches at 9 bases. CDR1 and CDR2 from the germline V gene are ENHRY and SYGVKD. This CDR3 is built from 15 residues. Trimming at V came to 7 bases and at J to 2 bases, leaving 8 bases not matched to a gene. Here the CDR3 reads CAINRSGTGNYGYTF. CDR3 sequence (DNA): TGTGCCATCAATCGATCCGGGACAGGGAACTATGGCTACACCTTC.

DNA of the CDR3: TGTGCCAGCACCGAAGGGTGGCGGATCTACGAGCAGTACTTC. Translating it yields CASTEGWRIYEQYF. This chain connects TRBV6-5 to TRBJ2-7; D ambiguous. Germline V CDR1 and CDR2: MNHEY, SVGAGI. The length of the CDR3 is 14 residues. V lost 7 bases and J 3 bases, leaving 16 bases between the germline ends.

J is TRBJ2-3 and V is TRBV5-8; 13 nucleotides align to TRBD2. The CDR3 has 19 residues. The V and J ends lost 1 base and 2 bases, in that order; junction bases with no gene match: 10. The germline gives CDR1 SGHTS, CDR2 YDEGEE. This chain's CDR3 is CASSLRLAGGTSYTDTQYF. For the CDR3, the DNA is TGTGCCAGCAGCTTGAGACTAGCGGGGGGCACGAGCTACACAGATACGCAGTATTTT.

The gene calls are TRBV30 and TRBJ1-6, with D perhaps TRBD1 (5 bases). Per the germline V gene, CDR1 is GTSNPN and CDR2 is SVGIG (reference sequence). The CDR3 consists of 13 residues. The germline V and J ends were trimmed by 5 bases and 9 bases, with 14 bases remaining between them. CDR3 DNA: TGTGCCTGGCGGGGCCTCGAGGGTTCACCCCTCCACTTT. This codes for CAWRGLEGSPLHF.

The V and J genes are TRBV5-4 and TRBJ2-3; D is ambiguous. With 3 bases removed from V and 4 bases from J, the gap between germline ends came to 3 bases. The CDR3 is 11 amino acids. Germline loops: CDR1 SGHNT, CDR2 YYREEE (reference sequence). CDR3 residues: CASSSADTQYF. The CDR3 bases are TGTGCCAGCAGCTCTGCAGATACGCAGTATTTT.

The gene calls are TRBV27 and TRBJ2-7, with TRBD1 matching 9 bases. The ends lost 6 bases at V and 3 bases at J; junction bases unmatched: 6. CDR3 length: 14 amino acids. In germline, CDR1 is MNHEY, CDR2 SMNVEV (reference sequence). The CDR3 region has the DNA TGTGCCAGCAGCCCACAGGGGGCCCGCTACGAGCAGTACTTC. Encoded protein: CASSPQGARYEQYF.

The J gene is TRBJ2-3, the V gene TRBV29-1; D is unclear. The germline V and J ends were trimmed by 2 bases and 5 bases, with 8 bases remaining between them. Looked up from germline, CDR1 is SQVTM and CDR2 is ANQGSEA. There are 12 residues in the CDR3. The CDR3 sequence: CSVEPVIDTQYF. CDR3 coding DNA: TGCAGCGTTGAACCAGTGATAGATACGCAGTATTTT.

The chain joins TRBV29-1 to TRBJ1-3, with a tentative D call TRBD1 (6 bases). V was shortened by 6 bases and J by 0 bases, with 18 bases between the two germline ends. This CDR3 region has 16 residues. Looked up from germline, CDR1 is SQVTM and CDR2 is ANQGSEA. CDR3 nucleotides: TGCAGCGTCAGGACGGCCACAGGGTTCTCTGGAAACACCATATATTTT. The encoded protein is CSVRTATGFSGNTIYF.

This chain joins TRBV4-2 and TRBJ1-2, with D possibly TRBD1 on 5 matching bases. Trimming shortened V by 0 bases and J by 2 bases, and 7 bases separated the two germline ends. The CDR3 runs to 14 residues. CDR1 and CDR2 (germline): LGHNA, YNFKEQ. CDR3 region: CASSQERTNYGYTF. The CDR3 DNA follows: TGTGCCAGCAGCCAAGAAAGGACAAACTATGGCTACACCTTC.

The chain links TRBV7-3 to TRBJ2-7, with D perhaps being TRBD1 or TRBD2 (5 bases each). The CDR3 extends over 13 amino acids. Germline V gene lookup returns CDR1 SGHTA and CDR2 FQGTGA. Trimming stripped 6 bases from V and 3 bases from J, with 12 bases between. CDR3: CASRLLGDYEQYF. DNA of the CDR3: TGTGCCAGCAGACTCCTGGGGGACTACGAGCAGTACTTC. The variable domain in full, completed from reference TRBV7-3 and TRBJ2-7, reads GAGVSQTPSNKVTEKGKYVELRCDPISGHTALYWYRQSLGQGPEFLIYFQGTGAADDSGLPNDRFFAVRPEGSVSTLKIQRTERGDSAVYLCASRLLGDYEQYFGPGTRLTVT.

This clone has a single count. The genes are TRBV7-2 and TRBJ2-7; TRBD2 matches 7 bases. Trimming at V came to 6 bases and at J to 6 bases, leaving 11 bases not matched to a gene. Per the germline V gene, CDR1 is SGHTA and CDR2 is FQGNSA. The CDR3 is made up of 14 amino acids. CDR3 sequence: CASRDPAGRLEQYF. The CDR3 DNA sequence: TGTGCCAGCAGAGACCCAGCGGGGAGACTCGAGCAGTACTTC.

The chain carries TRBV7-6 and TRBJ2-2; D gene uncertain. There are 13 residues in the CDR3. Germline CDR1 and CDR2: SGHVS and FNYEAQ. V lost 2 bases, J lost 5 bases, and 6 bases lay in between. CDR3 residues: CASSLLDTGELFF. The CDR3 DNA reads TGTGCCAGCAGCTTATTAGATACCGGGGAGCTGTTTTTT.

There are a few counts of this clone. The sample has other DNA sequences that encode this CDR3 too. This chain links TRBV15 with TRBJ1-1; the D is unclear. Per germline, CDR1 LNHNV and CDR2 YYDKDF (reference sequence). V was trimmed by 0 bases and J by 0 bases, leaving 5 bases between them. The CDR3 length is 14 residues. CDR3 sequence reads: CATSRDVLNTEAFF. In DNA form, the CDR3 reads TGTGCCACCAGCAGAGATGTCTTGAACACTGAAGCTTTCTTT.

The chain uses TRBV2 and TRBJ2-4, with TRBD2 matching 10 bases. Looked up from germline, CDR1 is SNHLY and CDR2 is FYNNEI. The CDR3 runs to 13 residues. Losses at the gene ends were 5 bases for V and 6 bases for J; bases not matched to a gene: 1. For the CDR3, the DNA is TGTGCCAGCAGTTGGACTAGCGGAAACATTCAGTACTTC. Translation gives CASSWTSGNIQYF.

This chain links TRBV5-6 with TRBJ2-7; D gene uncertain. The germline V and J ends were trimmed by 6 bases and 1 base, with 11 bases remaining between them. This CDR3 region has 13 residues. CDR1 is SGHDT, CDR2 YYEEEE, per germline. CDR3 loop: CASTVSASYEQYF. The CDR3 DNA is TGTGCCAGCACAGTATCCGCATCCTACGAGCAGTACTTC.